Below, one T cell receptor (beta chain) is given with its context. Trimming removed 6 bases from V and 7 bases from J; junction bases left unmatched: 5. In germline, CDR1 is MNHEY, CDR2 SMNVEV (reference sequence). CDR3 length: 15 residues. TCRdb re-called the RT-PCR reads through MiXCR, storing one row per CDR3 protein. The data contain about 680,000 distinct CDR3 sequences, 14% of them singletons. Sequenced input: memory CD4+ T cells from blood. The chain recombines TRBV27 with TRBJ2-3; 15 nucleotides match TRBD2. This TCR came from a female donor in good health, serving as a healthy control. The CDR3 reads CASREGLAGGHTQYF. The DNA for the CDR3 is TGTGCCAGCAGGGAAGGACTAGCGGGGGGGCATACGCAGTATTTT.